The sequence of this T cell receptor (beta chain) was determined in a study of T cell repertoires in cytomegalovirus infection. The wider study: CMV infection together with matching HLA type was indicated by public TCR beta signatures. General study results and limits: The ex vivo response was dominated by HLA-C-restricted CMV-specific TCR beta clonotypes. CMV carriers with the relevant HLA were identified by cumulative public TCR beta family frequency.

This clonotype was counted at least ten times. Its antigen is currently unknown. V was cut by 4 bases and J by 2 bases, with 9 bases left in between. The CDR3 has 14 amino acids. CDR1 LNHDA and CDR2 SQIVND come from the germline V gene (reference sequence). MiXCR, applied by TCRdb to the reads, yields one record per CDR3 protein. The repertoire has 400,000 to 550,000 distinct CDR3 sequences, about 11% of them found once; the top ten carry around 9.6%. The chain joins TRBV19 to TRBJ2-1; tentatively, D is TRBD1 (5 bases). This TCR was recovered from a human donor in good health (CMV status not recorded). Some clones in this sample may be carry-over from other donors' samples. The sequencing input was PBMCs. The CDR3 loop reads CASSRGGTYNEQFF. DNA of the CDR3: TGTGCCAGTAGTAGGGGCGGTACCTACAATGAGCAGTTCTTC.